This entry lists 10 T cell receptor beta chains sequenced from one sample in a study of CD8 T cells in Susac syndrome. RNA was extracted with the RNeasy kit, and a quantity of roughly 0.5 to 1 ug was reverse transcribed using random hexamers. TCRdb fed the immunoSEQ multiplex PCR reads into MiXCR, producing one record per CDR3 protein. The sample records under 350,000 distinct CDR3 sequences, approximately 90% being singletons. The source material was CD4+ T cells from PBMCs. Receptors were obtained from a human donor with multiple sclerosis.

The chain combines TRBV29-1 with TRBJ1-4; D ambiguous. Germline-derived CDR1 and CDR2 are SQVTM and ANQGSEA. V dropped 7 bases and J dropped 4 bases, with 4 bases sitting between them. This CDR3 is built from 10 residues. The CDR3 DNA is TGCAGCGCCCGTAATGAAAAACTGTTTTTT. Translated, it gives CSARNEKLFF.

The chain employs TRBV7-2 and TRBJ2-2; TRBD1 agrees at 8 bases. The CDR3 loop spans 14 amino acids. J was trimmed by 6 bases and V by 0 bases; bases with no gene match: 0. The germline gives CDR1 SGHTA, CDR2 FQGNSA. The CDR3 DNA is TGTGCCAGCAGCTTAGCACAGGGGGCCGGGGAGCTGTTTTTT. Translation: CASSLAQGAGELFF.

The chain uses TRBV9 and TRBJ2-3, with TRBD2 as a possible D gene (5 bases). Germline loops: CDR1 SGDLS, CDR2 YYNGEE. V was clipped by 0 bases and J by 0 bases, with 8 bases between them. The CDR3 is 15 residues long. CDR3 residues: CASSVATGSTDTQYF. For the CDR3, the DNA is TGTGCCAGCAGCGTAGCTACGGGGAGCACAGATACGCAGTATTTT. The full variable domain, completed using reference TRBV9 and TRBJ2-3, is DSGVTQTPKHLITATGQRVTLRCSPRSGDLSVYWYQQSLDQGLQFLIQYYNGEERAKGNILERFSAQQFPDLHSELNLSSLELGDSALYFCASSVATGSTDTQYFGPGTRLTVL.

V is TRBV5-1 and J is TRBJ2-2; D is unresolved. Deletions cut 5 bases from V and 5 bases from J, with 4 bases between. Germline V gene sequence: CDR1 SGHRS, CDR2 YFSETQ. This CDR3 has 11 amino acids. For the CDR3, the DNA is TGCGCCAGCAGGGAGACCGGGGAGCTGTTTTTT. This translates into CASRETGELFF.

This sequence joins TRBV12-3 or TRBV12-4 and TRBJ2-2, with TRBD2 matching over 9 bases. The ends lost 2 bases at V and 5 bases at J; junction bases unmatched: 6. This CDR3 comprises 16 residues. CDR3 nucleotide sequence: TGTGCCAGCAGTTTAAGTAGCGGGAGTCAGACCGGGGAGCTGTTTTTT. It yields the protein CASSLSSGSQTGELFF.

V usage is TRBV6-6 and J usage is TRBJ1-2; D is possibly TRBD1 (5 bases). Germline V gene lookup returns CDR1 MNHNY and CDR2 SVGAGI (reference sequence). Trimming removed 3 bases from V and 2 bases from J, with 13 bases in between. This CDR3 has 15 amino acids. In DNA form, the CDR3 reads TGTGCCAGCAGTTATAATTCAGGGACCAACTATGGCTACACCTTC. Amino acids: CASSYNSGTNYGYTF.

The V call is TRBV7-8, the J call TRBJ1-4, with D perhaps matching TRBD1 (6 bases). V gave up 6 bases and J gave up 0 bases, with 17 bases separating them. The germline V gene has CDR1 SGHVS and CDR2 FQNEAQ. This CDR3 has 17 amino acids. The CDR3 region is CASRPTRDTSTNEKLFF. CDR3 nucleotides: TGTGCCAGCAGACCAACCCGGGACACTTCAACTAATGAAAAACTGTTTTTT.

The rearrangement uses TRBV30 and TRBJ1-1; D unresolved. V was trimmed by 2 bases and J by 11 bases, leaving 15 bases between them. This CDR3 region has 12 residues. Germline V gives CDR1 GTSNPN, CDR2 SVGIG (reference sequence). CDR3 amino acids: CAWSPSSRRAFF. The CDR3 DNA is TGTGCCTGGAGTCCCTCCAGCAGGAGGGCTTTCTTT.

This sequence joins TRBV12-3 or TRBV12-4 and TRBJ1-1; 9 nucleotides align to TRBD1. Losses at the gene ends were 6 bases for V and 0 bases for J; bases not matched to a gene: 8. The CDR3 has 16 amino acids. As DNA, the CDR3 is TGTGCCAGCAGGTCCCGGGACAGGGTTATGAACACTGAAGCTTTCTTT. Amino acid sequence: CASRSRDRVMNTEAFF.

CDR3 DNA: TGTGCCACCCCTAGGGGGGGAGAAGGATCACCCCTCCACTTT. Encoded protein: CATPRGGEGSPLHF. This chain uses TRBV7-9 with TRBJ1-6; D might be TRBD1 (6 bases). Germline V gene lookup returns CDR1 SEHNR and CDR2 FQNEAQ (reference sequence). CDR3 length: 14 amino acids. V lost 10 bases and J lost 10, with 20 bases in between.